Below are 19 T cell receptor beta chains sequenced from a single sample in a study of T cells after yellow fever vaccination. TCRdb re-analysed the 5' RACE reads in MiXCR, keeping a single row per CDR3 protein. This table has approximately 180,000 distinct CDR3 sequences, roughly 6.2% appearing once. The sequences come from CD4+ T cells sorted from PBMCs, collected on the day of the first yellow fever vaccination. The source of these receptors is a man aged 18-30 years who received the YFV17D yellow fever vaccine.

This clonotype was seen repeatedly, ten times or more. This chain connects TRBV20-1 to TRBJ1-6; possibly TRBD1 for D (5 bases). The CDR3 is 14 amino acids. CDR1 is DFQATT, CDR2 SNEGSKA, per germline (reference sequence). Trimming pared 3 bases from V and 7 bases from J, leaving 13 bases between. CDR3 protein: CSASAGTQNSPLHF. The CDR3 DNA sequence: TGCAGTGCTAGCGCAGGGACGCAGAATTCACCCCTCCACTTT.

This clonotype has more than one count but fewer than ten. This chain uses TRBV7-2 with TRBJ2-5; possible D gene TRBD1, 6 bases. Trimming left V 3 bases short and J 3 bases short, with 11 bases between. There are 14 residues in the CDR3. Germline values: CDR1 SGHTA, CDR2 FQGNSA. This CDR3 reads CASSFGTSKETQYF. For the CDR3, the DNA is TGTGCCAGCAGCTTTGGGACATCGAAAGAGACCCAGTACTTC.

The V gene is TRBV20-1, the J gene TRBJ2-2, with a possible D match to TRBD1 (5 bases). CDR1 DFQATT and CDR2 SNEGSKA come from the germline V gene (reference sequence). The V and J ends lost 3 bases and 7 bases respectively, with 12 bases between them. There are 13 residues in the CDR3. Written as DNA, the CDR3 is TGCAGTGCTAGTTCAGGGCTTGACGGGGAGCTGTTTTTT. It yields the protein CSASSGLDGELFF.

This clonotype has more than one count but fewer than ten. The chain recombines TRBV7-6 with TRBJ2-2, with a weak D call TRBD2 (7 bases). The CDR3 is 17 amino acids. V lost 2 bases, J lost 3 bases, and 16 bases lay in between. Germline CDR1 reads SGHVS; CDR2 reads FNYEAQ. This CDR3 is CASSLRLRGADTGELFF. In DNA form, the CDR3 reads TGTGCCAGCAGCTTAAGGCTCCGGGGGGCGGACACCGGGGAGCTGTTTTTT.

This clonotype appeared a few times. The J gene is TRBJ2-1, the V gene TRBV10-3, with 8 nucleotides matching TRBD1. The V gene's germline CDR1 is ENHRY and CDR2 SYGVKD. This CDR3 comprises 15 residues. Germline trimming cut 2 bases from V and 8 bases from J; bases unmatched to any gene: 8. CDR3 nucleotide sequence: TGTGCCATCAGTGAGAGGACAGGGCGTTGGGATGAGCAGTTCTTC. Translated, it gives CAISERTGRWDEQFF.

The V and J genes are TRBV29-1 and TRBJ1-2; 8 nucleotides align to TRBD1. The germline V gene has CDR1 SQVTM and CDR2 ANQGSEA. J lost 3 bases, V lost 5 bases, and 11 bases had no gene match. This CDR3 region has 15 residues. CDR3 nucleotides: TGCAGCGTTCCAATTCGACAGGGGCGATACTATGGCTACACCTTC. Amino acids: CSVPIRQGRYYGYTF.

This clonotype was seen only a few times. This chain joins TRBV30 and TRBJ1-1; D is unresolved. The CDR3 contains 12 residues. Germline loops: CDR1 GTSNPN, CDR2 SVGIG (reference sequence). Trimming removed 3 bases at V and 0 bases at J, with 5 bases between. CDR3 DNA sequence: TGTGCCTGGAGGAGGTTGAACACTGAAGCTTTCTTT. Translation gives CAWRRLNTEAFF.

The table lists this clonotype with a few counts. The CDR3 coding sequence is TGTGCCAGCAGTTTAGGGTCAGATCCGAGCTCCTACGAGCAGTACTTC. This sequence encodes CASSLGSDPSSYEQYF. V gene TRBV12-3 or TRBV12-4 combines with J gene TRBJ2-7, with D unresolved. The CDR3 is 16 residues long. The germline V and J ends were trimmed by 1 base and 0 bases, with 13 bases remaining between them.

The chain employs TRBV11-2 and TRBJ1-1; D perhaps matches TRBD1 (6 bases). CDR3 size: 14 residues. V was shortened by 4 bases and J by 5 bases, with 14 bases between the two germline ends. Germline V gene sequence: CDR1 SGHAT, CDR2 FQNNGV. In DNA form, the CDR3 reads TGTGCCAGCAGCTCACAGGGAGTTGATACTGAAGCTTTCTTT. Its protein is CASSSQGVDTEAFF.

This clonotype was detected many times. This rearrangement joins TRBV20-1 to TRBJ2-1; weak D call: TRBD1 (7 bases). Germline values: CDR1 DFQATT, CDR2 SNEGSKA (reference sequence). The CDR3 sequence is 14 residues long. V gave up 3 bases and J gave up 6 bases, with 15 bases separating them. CDR3 coding DNA: TGCAGTGCTAGTCAGGGGGGCGCGAGCAATGAGCAGTTCTTC. Its translation is CSASQGGASNEQFF.

Turning to this clonotype: It may be a read error: a sequence one base away is much more abundant. The chain has TRBV5-1 and TRBJ2-7; 8 nucleotides agree with TRBD1. The CDR3 consists of 13 residues. Germline values: CDR1 SGHRS, CDR2 YFSETQ. V lost 7 bases to trimming and J lost 9 bases; unmatched junction nucleotides: 12. The CDR3: CASWAGGADTQYV. DNA for the CDR3: TGCGCCAGCTGGGCAGGGGGCGCAGACACGCAGTACGTC.

V usage is TRBV28 and J usage is TRBJ1-3; D may be TRBD1 (6 bases). The V end lost 6 bases, the J end lost 0 bases, and 12 bases lay between the germline ends. The CDR3 extends over 15 amino acids. Germline CDR1 reads MDHEN; CDR2 reads SYDVKM. DNA for the CDR3: TGTGCCAGCAGCCGGGACATGAGCTCTGGAAACACCATATATTTT. Translated, it gives CASSRDMSSGNTIYF.

The V call is TRBV7-9, the J call TRBJ1-6; D not certain. V dropped 4 bases and J dropped 5 bases, with 15 bases sitting between them. Germline V CDR1 and CDR2: SEHNR, FQNEAQ (reference sequence). The CDR3 extends over 16 amino acids. CDR3 DNA sequence: TGTGCCAGCAGCTCATCAGGACTGCACCATAATTCACCCCTCCACTTT. Protein: CASSSSGLHHNSPLHF.

This clonotype was counted many times. The chain links TRBV18 to TRBJ2-2; D perhaps matches TRBD1 (5 bases). V lost 2 bases and J lost 4, with 14 bases in between. The CDR3 has 16 residues. Germline loops: CDR1 KGHSH, CDR2 LQKENI. DNA of the CDR3: TGTGCCAGCTCACCATCGGACATCTCGAGCACCGGGGAGCTGTTTTTT. Amino acids: CASSPSDISSTGELFF. The whole variable domain, filled in from reference TRBV18 and TRBJ2-2, reads NAGVMQNPRHLVRRRGQEARLRCSPMKGHSHVYWYRQLPEEGLKFMVYLQKENIIDESGMPKERFSAEFPKEGPSILRIQQVVRGDSAAYFCASSPSDISSTGELFFGEGSRLTVL.

This clonotype was seen many times. V and J are TRBV7-6 and TRBJ1-2, with TRBD1 as a possible D gene (5 bases). Trimming pared 2 bases from V and 6 bases from J, leaving 7 bases between. This CDR3 has 12 amino acids. Germline V gene sequence: CDR1 SGHVS, CDR2 FNYEAQ. CDR3 coding DNA: TGTGCCAGCAGCTTACGGGGACATGGCTACACCTTC. It is translated as CASSLRGHGYTF. Together with reference TRBV7-6 and TRBJ1-2, the CDR3 gives the full variable domain: GAGVSQSPRYKVTKRGQDVALRCDPISGHVSLYWYRQALGQGPEFLTYFNYEAQQDKSGLPNDRFSAERPEGSISTLTIQRTEQRDSAMYRCASSLRGHGYTFGSGTRLTVV.

This clonotype was counted at least ten times. The chain carries TRBV4-3 and TRBJ2-2; 8 nucleotides match TRBD1. The germline V gene encodes CDR1 LGHNA and CDR2 YSLEER. The CDR3 is made up of 14 amino acids. V was clipped by 3 bases and J by 4 bases; unmatched bases: 1. This chain's CDR3 is CASSHGQGTGELFF. CDR3 DNA: TGCGCCAGCAGCCATGGACAGGGCACCGGGGAGCTGTTTTTT.

The CDR3 nucleotides read TGTGCCAGCAGCCAAGTAGTGGCCGATACGCAGTATTTT. Its translation: CASSQVVADTQYF. The chain joins TRBV3-1 to TRBJ2-3; D remains unclear. Germline values: CDR1 LGHDT, CDR2 YNNKEL (reference sequence). Trimming removed 1 base at V and 6 bases at J, with 8 bases between. CDR3 size: 13 residues.

This clonotype has ten or more counts. The chain carries TRBV5-1 and TRBJ2-5; TRBD2 matches at 7 bases. The trim removed 1 base at V and 2 bases at J, leaving 5 bases unmatched. The germline V gene has CDR1 SGHRS and CDR2 YFSETQ. The CDR3 consists of 15 residues. The CDR3 loop reads CASSLWLAVQETQYF. For the CDR3, the DNA is TGCGCCAGCAGCTTGTGGCTAGCGGTTCAAGAGACCCAGTACTTC.

In its sample, this clonotype was seen a few times. The chain joins TRBV7-7 to TRBJ2-1; D is perhaps TRBD2 (6 bases). CDR1 SSHAT and CDR2 FNYEAQ come from the germline V gene (reference sequence). Trimming took 4 bases from V and 4 from J, leaving 11 bases between them. This CDR3 region has 14 residues. CDR3 residues: CASSSNSGYNEQFF. CDR3 in DNA: TGTGCCAGCAGCTCAAATAGCGGATACAATGAGCAGTTCTTC. The full variable domain, its missing parts supplied by reference TRBV7-7 and TRBJ2-1, is GAGVSQSPRYKVTKRGQDVTLRCDPISSHATLYWYQQALGQGPEFLTYFNYEAQPDKSGLPSDRFSAERPEGSISTLTIQRTEQRDSAMYRCASSSNSGYNEQFFGPGTRLTVL.